Following are 16 T cell receptor beta chains from one sample sequenced in a study of PD-L1 blockade in urothelial cancer. Measured with immunoSEQ multiplex PCR; TCRdb has only the in-frame clones, and not every one. The data contain under 120,000 clones, around 85% of them singletons. Sequences were derived from PBMCs, sampled around atezolizumab (anti-PD-L1) treatment. These receptors were taken from a man in his forties or fifties with urothelial cancer.

The chain joins TRBV11-2 to TRBJ2-1; TRBD2 agrees at 8 bases. V lost 4 bases, J lost 4 bases, and 3 bases stayed unmatched. The CDR3 totals 14 residues. Germline V gene data show CDR1 as SGHAT and CDR2 as FQNNGV. The CDR3 DNA is TGTGCCAGCAGCTCTAGCGGGCCATACAATGAGCAGTTCTTC. Amino acids: CASSSSGPYNEQFF.

V gene TRBV6-1 combines with J gene TRBJ1-2; the match to TRBD1 covers 7 bases. Germline assignment: CDR1 MNHNS and CDR2 SASEGT. The CDR3 sequence is 14 residues long. V was pared by 2 bases and J by 5 bases, with 5 bases of the junction left unmatched. This CDR3 is CASSESHRGYGYTF. The CDR3, as DNA: TGTGCCAGCAGTGAAAGTCACAGGGGTTATGGCTACACCTTC.

The chain uses TRBV28 and TRBJ2-3, with no clear D. The germline V gene encodes CDR1 MDHEN and CDR2 SYDVKM. The length of the CDR3 is 12 residues. The V end lost 6 bases, the J end lost 10 bases, and 14 bases lay between the germline ends. The CDR3 is CASSSLVRAQYF. For the CDR3, the DNA is TGTGCCAGCAGCTCCCTAGTTCGTGCGCAGTATTTT. Filled out from reference TRBV28 and TRBJ2-3, the complete variable domain reads DVKVTQSSRYLVKRTGEKVFLECVQDMDHENMFWYRQDPGLGLRLIYFSYDVKMKEKGDIPEGYSVSREKKERFSLILESASTNQTSMYLCASSSLVRAQYFGPGTRLTVL.

This chain joins TRBV30 and TRBJ2-7; 8 nucleotides agree with TRBD1. Looked up from germline, CDR1 is GTSNPN and CDR2 is SVGIG (reference sequence). The CDR3 runs 14 residues. The trim removed 2 bases at V and 3 bases at J, leaving 6 bases unmatched. The CDR3 here is CAWSLAGGSYEQYF. The CDR3 DNA reads as TGTGCCTGGAGTTTAGCAGGGGGCAGCTACGAGCAGTACTTC.

The chain has TRBV7-2 and TRBJ2-1; D possibly corresponds to TRBD2 (7 bases). The ends were cut back, 1 base at V and 7 bases at J, with 20 bases in the middle. CDR1 SGHTA and CDR2 FQGNSA come from the germline V gene. The CDR3 loop spans 17 amino acids. CDR3 sequence: CASSLVGGGGSWNEQFF. The CDR3 coding sequence is TGTGCCAGCAGCTTAGTTGGCGGGGGCGGGAGTTGGAATGAGCAGTTCTTC.

The chain carries TRBV6-4 and TRBJ2-7; TRBD2 aligns across 10 bases. V shed 3 bases, J shed 2 bases, and the junction held 1 base outside the gene matches. The CDR3 consists of 14 residues. Germline V gene sequence: CDR1 MRHNA, CDR2 SNTAGT. The CDR3 coding sequence is TGTGCCAGCAGTGAACTAGCGGGGACCTACGAGCAGTACTTC. Protein product: CASSELAGTYEQYF.

The count of this clone is one. The chain links TRBV9 to TRBJ2-2, with D possibly matching TRBD2 (5 bases). V was pared by 3 bases and J by 5 bases, with 8 bases between. The CDR3 is 13 residues long. The germline V gene has CDR1 SGDLS and CDR2 YYNGEE. CDR3 coding DNA: TGTGCCAGCAGCGAACCGGGGACCGGGGAGCTGTTTTTT. This encodes CASSEPGTGELFF. Based on the CDR3 plus reference TRBV9 and TRBJ2-2, the full variable domain is DSGVTQTPKHLITATGQRVTLRCSPRSGDLSVYWYQQSLDQGLQFLIQYYNGEERAKGNILERFSAQQFPDLHSELNLSSLELGDSALYFCASSEPGTGELFFGEGSRLTVL.

The chain couples TRBV28 to TRBJ1-2; D may be TRBD1 (5 bases). This CDR3 contains 12 residues. V was trimmed by 3 bases and J by 14 bases, leaving 16 bases between them. Germline V CDR1 and CDR2: MDHEN, SYDVKM. Here the CDR3 reads CASSFRTLGGTF. For the CDR3, the DNA is TGTGCCAGCAGTTTTAGGACGCTCGGGGGGACCTTC.

The V gene is TRBV4-1, the J gene TRBJ2-7, with 7 bases lining up with TRBD2. Germline values: CDR1 MGHRA, CDR2 YSYEKL. With V trimmed by 2 bases and J by 2 bases, 6 bases remained unmatched. The CDR3 extends over 15 amino acids. The CDR3, as DNA: TGCGCCAGCAGCCAAACTCTCGCGGGAGCCTACGAGCAGTACTTC. Translating gives CASSQTLAGAYEQYF.

The chain links TRBV5-5 to TRBJ2-5; TRBD1 aligns across 8 bases. The CDR3 has 17 amino acids. Germline V lookup: CDR1 SGHKS, CDR2 YYEKEE (reference sequence). The trim removed 2 bases at V and 5 bases at J, leaving 14 bases unmatched. CDR3 DNA sequence: TGTGCCAGCAGCTTAGGGCAGGGGGCGCGAAGGAGGGAGACCCAGTACTTC. This codes for CASSLGQGARRRETQYF.

V gene TRBV28 combines with J gene TRBJ1-1; maybe TRBD1 (5 bases). The V gene's germline CDR1 is MDHEN and CDR2 SYDVKM. The CDR3 has 13 residues. Trimming took off 6 bases at V and 0 bases at J, with 8 bases between the two ends. The CDR3 coding sequence is TGTGCCAGCAGGACAGTCATGAACACTGAAGCTTTCTTT. It specifies CASRTVMNTEAFF.

The chain carries TRBV11-2 and TRBJ2-2; 10 positions agree with TRBD1. Germline trimming cut 4 bases from V and 4 bases from J; bases unmatched to any gene: 3. Germline V gene data show CDR1 as SGHAT and CDR2 as FQNNGV. There are 15 residues in the CDR3. The DNA for the CDR3 is TGTGCCAGCAGCTGGGGACAGGGGACCACCGGGGAGCTGTTTTTT. This translates into CASSWGQGTTGELFF.

The chain links TRBV7-9 to TRBJ1-6; 8 positions match TRBD1. From germline, CDR1 is SEHNR and CDR2 FQNEAQ (reference sequence). Trimming took 1 base from V and 3 from J; bases not matched to a gene: 5. The CDR3 covers 17 residues. The DNA for the CDR3 is TGTGCCAGCAGCTTAGTTCAGGGGGCATTCTATAATTCACCCCTCCACTTT. It codes for CASSLVQGAFYNSPLHF.

V is TRBV9 and J is TRBJ2-1, with 12 bases aligning to TRBD2. V gave up 4 bases and J gave up 4 bases; unmatched junction bases: 9. From germline, CDR1 is SGDLS and CDR2 YYNGEE. This CDR3 is 17 amino acids long. CDR3 nucleotides: TGTGCCAGCAGCCCCCCGGGACTAGCGGGTGCTTACAATGAGCAGTTCTTC. This sequence encodes CASSPPGLAGAYNEQFF. The whole variable domain, remainder taken from reference TRBV9 and TRBJ2-1, is DSGVTQTPKHLITATGQRVTLRCSPRSGDLSVYWYQQSLDQGLQFLIQYYNGEERAKGNILERFSAQQFPDLHSELNLSSLELGDSALYFCASSPPGLAGAYNEQFFGPGTRLTVL.

V usage is TRBV19 and J usage is TRBJ1-5; 10 positions agree with TRBD1. The CDR3 is 16 amino acids. Germline V gene lookup returns CDR1 LNHDA and CDR2 SQIVND (reference sequence). V lost 4 bases to trimming and J lost 4 bases; unmatched junction nucleotides: 7. CDR3 loop: CASSTARTGGNQPQHF. The CDR3 DNA reads as TGTGCCAGTAGTACGGCCCGGACAGGGGGGAATCAGCCCCAGCATTTT.

The chain employs TRBV5-4 and TRBJ2-3, with D perhaps matching TRBD2 (6 bases). Deletions cut 6 bases from V and 1 base from J, with 12 bases between. The CDR3 sequence is 14 residues long. Per the germline V gene, CDR1 is SGHNT and CDR2 is YYREEE (reference sequence). For the CDR3, the DNA is TGTGCCAGCACCGGGCCGGGGGGCACAGATACGCAGTATTTT. Its translation: CASTGPGGTDTQYF. Full variable domain (missing parts from reference TRBV5-4 and TRBJ2-3): ETGVTQSPTHLIKTRGQQVTLRCSSQSGHNTVSWYQQALGQGPQFIFQYYREEENGRGNFPPRFSGLQFPNYSSELNVNALELDDSALYLCASTGPGGTDTQYFGPGTRLTVL.